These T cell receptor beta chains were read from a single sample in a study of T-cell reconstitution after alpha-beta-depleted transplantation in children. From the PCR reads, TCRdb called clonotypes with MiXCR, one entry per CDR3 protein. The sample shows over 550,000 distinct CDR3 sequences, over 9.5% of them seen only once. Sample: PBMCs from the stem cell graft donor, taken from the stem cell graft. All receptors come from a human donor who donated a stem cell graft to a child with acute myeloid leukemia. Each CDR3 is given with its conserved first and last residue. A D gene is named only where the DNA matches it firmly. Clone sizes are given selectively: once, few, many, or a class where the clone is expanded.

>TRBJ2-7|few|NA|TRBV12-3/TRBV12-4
CASSSRGGASSYEQYF
TGTGCCAGCAGTTCCCGTGGGGGTGCATCCTCCTACGAGCAGTACTTC
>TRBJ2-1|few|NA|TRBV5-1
CASSLSGEDPYNEQFF
TGCGCCAGCAGCTTGAGTGGTGAGGACCCCTACAATGAGCAGTTCTTC
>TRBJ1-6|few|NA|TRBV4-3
CASSYSARDSPLHF
TGCGCCAGCAGCTATTCAGCTAGGGATTCACCCCTCCACTTT
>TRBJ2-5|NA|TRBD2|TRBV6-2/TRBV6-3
CASSATSGSLRETQYF
TGTGCCAGCAGCGCGACTAGCGGGAGTCTTCGGGAGACCCAGTACTTC
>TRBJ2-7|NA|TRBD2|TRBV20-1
CSAASGRSAYEQYF
TGCAGTGCTGCTAGCGGGAGGTCGGCCTACGAGCAGTACTTC
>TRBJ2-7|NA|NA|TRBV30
CAWSVKGAYAYEQYF
TGTGCCTGGAGTGTAAAAGGGGCCTATGCCTACGAGCAGTACTTC
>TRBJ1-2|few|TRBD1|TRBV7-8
CASSPSGDRVYGYTF
TGTGCCAGTTCCCCCAGCGGGGACAGGGTTTATGGCTACACCTTC
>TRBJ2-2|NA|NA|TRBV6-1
CASRANANTGELFF
TGTGCCAGCAGGGCTAACGCGAACACCGGGGAGCTGTTTTTT
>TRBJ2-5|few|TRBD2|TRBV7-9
CASSRLGLAITAETQYF
TGTGCCAGCAGCCGCCTAGGACTAGCGATAACGGCGGAGACCCAGTACTTC
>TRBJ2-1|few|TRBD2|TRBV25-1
CASSEFLASGINEQFF
TGTGCCAGCAGTGAATTTCTCGCTAGCGGGATCAACGAGCAGTTCTTC
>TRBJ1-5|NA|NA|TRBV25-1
CASSPGPLSNQPQHF
TGTGCCAGCAGTCCGGGACCGCTTAGCAATCAGCCCCAGCATTTT
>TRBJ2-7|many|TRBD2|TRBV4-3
CASSQDRVAGGFEQYF
TGCGCCAGCAGCCAAGATAGGGTAGCGGGAGGGTTCGAGCAGTACTTC
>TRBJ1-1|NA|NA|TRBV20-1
CSARKGARDDTEAFF
TGCAGTGCTAGAAAAGGAGCCAGGGATGACACTGAAGCTTTCTTT
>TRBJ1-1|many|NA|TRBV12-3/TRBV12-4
CASSLIRNTEAFF
TGTGCCAGCAGTTTGATACGGAACACTGAAGCTTTCTTT
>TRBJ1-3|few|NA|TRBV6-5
CASSDSRHSGNTIYF
TGTGCCAGCAGTGACTCGCGGCATTCTGGAAACACCATATATTTT